The next 30 T cell receptor beta chains were all read from a single sample in a study of graft-versus-host responses after intestinal transplantation. Produced via immunoSEQ multiplex PCR; TCRdb's table is partial and in-frame only. The data hold about 23,000 clones, with around 47% observed a single time. Responders (approximately 200,000, CFSE-labeled) met approximately 200,000 stimulators that were irradiated and violet-dye-labeled. This sample comprised alloreactive CD8+ T cells from a mixed lymphocyte reaction culture, obtained before transplantation. The subset denotes: CFSE-low proliferating T cells sorted from roughly six-day pre-transplant mixed lymphocyte reaction (GvH or HvG direction). Receptors originate from a human patient who was an organ donor for intestinal transplantation.

This clone was recorded a few times. DNA for the CDR3: TGCAGCACCATCTCTGGGGCCAACGTCCTGACTTTC. Translating it yields CSTISGANVLTF. The rearrangement uses TRBV29-1 and TRBJ2-6; D remains ambiguous. With 8 bases removed from V and 0 bases from J, the gap between germline ends came to 5 bases. The length of the CDR3 is 12 residues. Germline CDR1 SQVTM, CDR2 ANQGSEA.

This clone was observed a handful of times. V is TRBV11-2 and J is TRBJ2-7, with D perhaps matching TRBD2 (7 bases). The CDR3 length is 14 residues. Trimming removed 4 bases at V and 2 bases at J, with 12 bases between. The germline V gene encodes CDR1 SGHAT and CDR2 FQNNGV. CDR3 sequence (DNA): TGTGCCAGCAGCTGGGGGGGCCTCGCCTACGAGCAGTACTTC. Translation gives CASSWGGLAYEQYF.

The chain links TRBV30 to TRBJ2-3; 12 bases are shared with TRBD2. V lost 1 base to trimming and J lost 4 bases; unmatched junction nucleotides: 6. Germline lookup yields CDR1 GTSNPN and CDR2 SVGIG (reference sequence). This CDR3 region has 16 residues. CDR3 coding DNA: TGTGCCTGGAGTGGGGCTAGCGGGAGGGCCGCAGATACGCAGTATTTT. Encoded protein: CAWSGASGRAADTQYF. Filled out from reference TRBV30 and TRBJ2-3, the complete variable domain reads SQTIHQWPATLVQPVGSPLSLECTVEGTSNPNLYWYRQAAGRGLQLLFYSVGIGQISSEVPQNLSASRPQDRQFILSSKKLLLSDSGFYLCAWSGASGRAADTQYFGPGTRLTVL.

This clone was seen only a few times. V and J are TRBV29-1 and TRBJ2-7; D is possibly TRBD1 or TRBD2 (7 bases each). The CDR3 length is 12 residues. V lost 4 bases, J lost 5 bases, and 12 bases lay in between. The germline CDR1 and CDR2 sequences are SQVTM and ANQGSEA. The CDR3 protein is CSVGQGGNEQYF. CDR3 sequence (DNA): TGCAGCGTTGGACAGGGAGGGAACGAGCAGTACTTC.

The gene calls are TRBV7-3 and TRBJ1-4; 7 bases align to TRBD1. This CDR3 has 17 residues. V was clipped by 5 bases and J by 4 bases; unmatched bases: 13. Germline V gene data show CDR1 as SGHTA and CDR2 as FQGTGA. CDR3 region: CASSHAGGDTSNEKLFF. CDR3 sequence (DNA): TGTGCCAGCAGCCACGCAGGGGGGGACACAAGTAATGAAAAACTGTTTTTT.

This clone was observed once. This sequence joins TRBV6-1 and TRBJ1-1; D gene unclear. Germline CDR1 MNHNS, CDR2 SASEGT. There are 13 residues in the CDR3. V shed 5 bases and J shed 5 bases, with 12 bases lying between them. Here the CDR3 DNA reads TGTGCCAGCAGTCTTCTTGGCGGGACTGAAGCTTTCTTT. Its translation is CASSLLGGTEAFF.

The chain employs TRBV6-6 and TRBJ2-7, with TRBD2 as a possible D gene (6 bases). CDR3 length: 14 residues. Germline V gene lookup returns CDR1 MNHNY and CDR2 SVGAGI (reference sequence). V dropped 2 bases and J dropped 4 bases, with 12 bases sitting between them. This CDR3 reads CASSYGGGEYEQYF. DNA of the CDR3: TGTGCCAGCAGTTACGGGGGAGGAGAATACGAGCAGTACTTC.

This clone was recorded a few times. J is TRBJ1-5 and V is TRBV6-1; D remains ambiguous. This CDR3 spans 14 amino acids. Trimming cost V 4 bases and J 4 bases, with 11 bases left between them. Germline assignment: CDR1 MNHNS and CDR2 SASEGT. The CDR3 DNA is TGTGCCAGCAGTGCAGGCGGCCGAAATCAGCCCCAGCATTTT. It yields the protein CASSAGGRNQPQHF.

This clone showed up just a few times. CDR3 residues: CASSSSLNEQFF. CDR3 DNA: TGTGCCAGCAGTTCTAGCCTTAATGAGCAGTTCTTC. The rearrangement links TRBV6-5 to TRBJ2-1, with D maybe TRBD2 (5 bases). The V end was cut by 4 bases, the J end by 7 bases, with 8 bases between. Germline V gene lookup returns CDR1 MNHEY and CDR2 SVGAGI. The CDR3 loop spans 12 amino acids.

The V call is TRBV6-1, the J call TRBJ1-1; D gene uncertain. Trimming pared 7 bases from V and 8 bases from J, leaving 14 bases between. The CDR3 covers 12 residues. Germline V gene lookup returns CDR1 MNHNS and CDR2 SASEGT. The CDR3 region has the DNA TGTGCCAGCACCGAGACTTACTGGGAAGCTTTCTTT. This translates into CASTETYWEAFF.

The genes are TRBV11-2 and TRBJ1-2; 7 bases align to TRBD1. Germline V gene lookup returns CDR1 SGHAT and CDR2 FQNNGV. V was pared by 1 base and J by 4 bases, with 0 bases of the junction left unmatched. CDR3 length: 13 residues. CDR3 loop: CASSLGTGYGYTF. CDR3 DNA: TGTGCCAGCAGCTTAGGGACAGGCTATGGCTACACCTTC.

In this sample, this clone turned up once. The DNA of the CDR3 is TGTGCCAGCAGTGAAGATAGCTCCTATAATTCACCCCTCCACTTT. It codes for CASSEDSSYNSPLHF. This chain connects TRBV2 to TRBJ1-6; D is undetermined. V lost 1 base and J lost 0, with 4 bases in between. The CDR3 loop spans 15 amino acids. The V gene's germline CDR1 is SNHLY and CDR2 FYNNEI.

CDR3 sequence: CASSQTGQFYGYTF. CDR3 DNA sequence: TGTGCCAGCAGCCAGACGGGCCAATTCTATGGCTACACCTTC. J is TRBJ1-2 and V is TRBV5-4; no clear D. Germline CDR1 and CDR2: SGHNT and YYREEE (reference sequence). The CDR3 loop spans 14 amino acids. V shed 4 bases and J shed 4 bases, with 14 bases lying between them.

This rearrangement joins TRBV29-1 to TRBJ2-2; D is undetermined. The V gene lost 4 bases and the J gene lost 8 bases, with 14 bases spanning the gap. Looked up from germline, CDR1 is SQVTM and CDR2 is ANQGSEA. The CDR3 has 13 amino acids. CDR3 residues: CSVVSGWGGELFF. The CDR3 nucleotides are TGCAGCGTTGTGTCCGGGTGGGGTGGGGAGCTGTTTTTT.

There are a few counts of this clone. The CDR3 DNA sequence: TGTGCCAGCAGCCCCCAGGGGGCGATCTCCTACGAGCAGTACTTC. Protein sequence: CASSPQGAISYEQYF. The chain is built from TRBV21-1 and TRBJ2-7; the table's D gene call, TRBD1, was not cross checked with the DNA. TRBV21-1 is a known pseudogene. This CDR3 is 15 amino acids long.

The rearrangement uses TRBV5-6 and TRBJ1-2; weak D call: TRBD1 (5 bases). CDR1 is SGHDT and CDR2 is YYEEEE in the germline V gene. V was pared by 4 bases and J by 6 bases, with 10 bases between. CDR3 size: 12 residues. The CDR3 nucleotides read TGTGCCAGCAGCGCCTCAGGGAATGGCTACACCTTC. It encodes CASSASGNGYTF.

The V gene is TRBV28, the J gene TRBJ1-4, with D perhaps matching TRBD1 (6 bases). Looked up from germline, CDR1 is MDHEN and CDR2 is SYDVKM. Trimming took 6 bases from V and 7 from J, leaving 15 bases between them. The CDR3 spans 14 residues. The CDR3 DNA reads TGTGCCAGCAGCCACGACAGGTGGCCTGAAAAACTGTTTTTT. Translating it yields CASSHDRWPEKLFF.

The gene calls are TRBV6-5 and TRBJ1-2, with D uncertain. V lost 2 bases, J lost 5 bases, and 6 bases lay in between. This CDR3 is built from 12 residues. CDR1 and CDR2 (germline): MNHEY, SVGAGI. The CDR3 spells CASSYGGYGYTF. In DNA form, the CDR3 reads TGTGCCAGCAGTTACGGCGGGTATGGCTACACCTTC.

This chain uses TRBV27 with TRBJ2-5; TRBD2 matches at 7 bases. The DNA end is a closer match to TRBJ2-7, so the J assignment may be wrong. Looked up from germline, CDR1 is MNHEY and CDR2 is SMNVEV (reference sequence). The CDR3 has 15 residues. The CDR3 DNA reads as TGTGCCAGCAGTTCTCCAGCGGGACCATCCTACGAGCAGTACTTC. Protein sequence: CASSSPAGPSYEQYF.

This clone was observed a few times. The chain couples TRBV7-2 to TRBJ2-7; D possibly uses TRBD1 or TRBD2 (5 bases each). The CDR3 loop spans 13 amino acids. Germline CDR1 reads SGHTA; CDR2 reads FQGNSA. The germline V and J ends were trimmed by 2 bases and 7 bases, with 12 bases remaining between them. Here the CDR3 reads CASSLRWGSEQYF. The CDR3, as DNA: TGTGCCAGCAGCTTAAGGTGGGGGAGTGAGCAGTACTTC. The variable domain in full, with the rest retrieved from reference TRBV7-2 and TRBJ2-7, is GAGVSQSPSNKVTEKGKDVELRCDPISGHTALYWYRQSLGQGLEFLIYFQGNSAPDKSGLPSDRFSAERTGGSVSTLTIQRTQQEDSAVYLCASSLRWGSEQYFGPGTRLTVT.

CDR3 in amino acids: CASSLRTSWGPQETQYF. CDR3 bases: TGCGCCAGCAGCCTACGGACTAGTTGGGGGCCCCAAGAGACCCAGTACTTC. The chain carries TRBV4-1 and TRBJ2-5; maybe TRBD2 (7 bases). Trimming removed 4 bases at V and 1 base at J, with 19 bases between. The CDR3 is 17 residues long. Germline V gene sequence: CDR1 MGHRA, CDR2 YSYEKL.

The CDR3 DNA sequence: TGTGCCAGCAGCCAAGATAATGAGAGGGTATGGGGGTTTGAAGCTTTCTTT. It yields the protein CASSQDNERVWGFEAFF. V is TRBV14 and J is TRBJ1-1, with D perhaps TRBD1 (5 bases). Trimming removed 0 bases from V and 7 bases from J, with 21 bases in between. Germline V gene sequence: CDR1 SGHDN, CDR2 FVKESK. CDR3 length: 17 residues. Complete variable domain (other parts from reference TRBV14 and TRBJ1-1): EAGVTQFPSHSVIEKGQTVTLRCDPISGHDNLYWYRRVMGKEIKFLLHFVKESKQDESGMPNNRFLAERTGGTYSTLKVQPAELEDSGVYFCASSQDNERVWGFEAFFGQGTRLTVV.

A few counts support this clone. The gene calls are TRBV13 and TRBJ2-2, with D possibly TRBD2 on 6 matching bases. CDR3 size: 16 residues. Germline V gene sequence: CDR1 PRHDT, CDR2 FYEKMQ (reference sequence). V shed 6 bases and J shed 0 bases, with 14 bases lying between them. CDR3: CASSLPGRSNTGELFF. CDR3 nucleotides: TGTGCCAGCAGTTTACCAGGGAGGTCGAACACCGGGGAGCTGTTTTTT.

The rearrangement joins TRBV19 to TRBJ1-5; 7 bases agree with TRBD1. The CDR3 is 16 amino acids. The V gene's germline CDR1 is LNHDA and CDR2 SQIVND (reference sequence). J gave up 0 bases and V 9 bases, and 11 bases lay outside the gene matches. CDR3 sequence (DNA): TGTGCCAGCCGGACAGGAGAAGTCTATAGCAATCAGCCCCAGCATTTT. Its translation: CASRTGEVYSNQPQHF. Based on the CDR3 plus reference TRBV19 and TRBJ1-5, the full variable domain is DGGITQSPKYLFRKEGQNVTLSCEQNLNHDAMYWYRQDPGQGLRLIYYSQIVNDFQKGDIAEGYSVSREKKESFPLTVTSAQKNPTAFYLCASRTGEVYSNQPQHFGDGTRLSIL.

The table lists this clone with a few counts. The chain links TRBV29-1 to TRBJ1-2; D ambiguous. In germline, CDR1 is SQVTM, CDR2 ANQGSEA. Trimming removed 6 bases from V and 3 bases from J, with 8 bases in between. This CDR3 is 11 amino acids long. CDR3 sequence: CSVPSDYGYTF. CDR3 DNA sequence: TGCAGCGTACCATCGGACTATGGCTACACCTTC.

The gene calls are TRBV20-1 and TRBJ1-1; the match to TRBD1 covers 7 bases. Per the germline V gene, CDR1 is DFQATT and CDR2 is SNEGSKA (reference sequence). CDR3 length: 11 amino acids. V was pared by 6 bases and J by 8 bases, with 6 bases of the junction left unmatched. CDR3 region: CSAASGGEAFF. The CDR3 bases are TGCAGTGCCGCGTCAGGGGGGGAAGCTTTCTTT.

The chain uses TRBV21-1 and TRBJ2-2; the table's D call, TRBD1, was not checked against the DNA. TRBV21-1 is an annotated pseudogene. The CDR3 runs 18 residues. Written as DNA, the CDR3 is TGTGCCAGCAGCAAAGCGATGGTGAGGGGGCGAGAAACCGGGGAGCTGTTTTTT. It encodes CASSKAMVRGRETGELFF.

V is TRBV4-1 and J is TRBJ1-5, with D perhaps matching TRBD1 (5 bases). This CDR3 has 15 amino acids. V shed 0 bases and J shed 4 bases, with 10 bases lying between them. Germline assignment: CDR1 MGHRA and CDR2 YSYEKL. The CDR3 loop reads CASSQDGSGNQPQHF. The DNA for the CDR3 is TGCGCCAGCAGCCAAGATGGTTCAGGGAATCAGCCCCAGCATTTT.

The chain uses TRBV27 and TRBJ2-4, with no clear D. Germline V gene sequence: CDR1 MNHEY, CDR2 SMNVEV (reference sequence). Trimming took 0 bases from V and 0 from J, leaving 12 bases between them. CDR3 length: 17 amino acids. The CDR3 region is CASSLSRRPLAKNIQYF. CDR3 in DNA: TGTGCCAGCAGTTTATCGAGAAGACCCCTAGCCAAAAACATTCAGTACTTC.

The chain employs TRBV7-9 and TRBJ1-3; D not resolved. The CDR3 totals 16 residues. Per germline, CDR1 SEHNR and CDR2 FQNEAQ (reference sequence). V was trimmed by 3 bases and J by 0 bases, leaving 12 bases between them. In DNA, the CDR3 is TGTGCCAGCAGCTTGGCAGTGCCTACCTCTGGAAACACCATATATTTT. It codes for CASSLAVPTSGNTIYF. Based on the CDR3 plus reference TRBV7-9 and TRBJ1-3, the full variable domain is DTGVSQNPRHKITKRGQNVTFRCDPISEHNRLYWYRQTLGQGPEFLTYFQNEAQLEKSRLLSDRFSAERPKGSFSTLEIQRTEQGDSAMYLCASSLAVPTSGNTIYFGEGSWLTVV.